This T cell receptor beta chain was sequenced for a study of Ad26.COV2.S vaccination and SARS-CoV-2 variants. Whole-study context: In the study, Ad26.COV2.S was injected intramuscularly once, or twice 56 days apart.

As regards this clone: Its antigen is unidentified.

This CDR3 has 18 amino acids. Unmatched junction bases numbered 12, after V lost 3 bases and J lost 4 bases. Germline CDR1 SEHNR, CDR2 FQNEAQ (reference sequence). The treatment: 15 to 20 received Ad26.COV2.S at low or high dose, single or two shots; roughly five received placebo; per-sample allocation not given. Material that was analyzed had been drawn on day 63 after the first vaccine or placebo injection. Clones were read by immunoSEQ multiplex PCR, and TCRdb kept only the in-frame ones, dropping some. Of about 680,000 clones listed, 80% to 90% are singletons. Study-level points and caveats: Responses of T cells in total may have been underestimated by the TCR breadth and depth analyses. The authors reported substantial breadth in spike-specific CD8+ and CD4+ T cell responses after vaccination. For non-spike TCRs, breadth in vaccine recipients resembled that in placebo recipients.

This material consisted of peripheral blood, taken in a trial of Ad26.COV2.S vaccine versus placebo. The clonotype originates from a person between 18 and 59 years old who received the Ad26.COV2.S COVID-19 vaccine or a placebo. The chain combines TRBV7-9 with TRBJ2-5; TRBD2 aligns across 12 bases. CDR3 nucleotide sequence: TGTGCCAGCAGCTTTGTGACTAGCGGGAGACCTAAGGGAGAGACCCAGTACTTC. It is translated as CASSFVTSGRPKGETQYF.